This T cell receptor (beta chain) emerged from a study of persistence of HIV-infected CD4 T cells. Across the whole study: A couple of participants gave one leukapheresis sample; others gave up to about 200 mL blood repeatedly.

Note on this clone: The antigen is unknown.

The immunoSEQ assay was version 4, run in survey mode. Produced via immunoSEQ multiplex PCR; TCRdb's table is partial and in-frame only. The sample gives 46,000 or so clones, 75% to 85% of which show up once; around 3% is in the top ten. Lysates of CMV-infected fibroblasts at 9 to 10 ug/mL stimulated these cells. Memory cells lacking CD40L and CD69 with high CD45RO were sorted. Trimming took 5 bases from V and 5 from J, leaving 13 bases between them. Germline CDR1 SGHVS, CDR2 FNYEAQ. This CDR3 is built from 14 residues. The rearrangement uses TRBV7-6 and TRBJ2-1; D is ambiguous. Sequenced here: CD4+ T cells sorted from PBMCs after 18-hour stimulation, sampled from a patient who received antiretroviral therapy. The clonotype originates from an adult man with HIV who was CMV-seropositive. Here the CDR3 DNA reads TGTGCCAGCAGCCGAGTCGGGTCCAACAATGAGCAGTTCTTC. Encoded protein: CASSRVGSNNEQFF.